Detailed here is one T cell receptor beta chain. TCRdb re-derived calls from the 5' RACE reads in MiXCR, one entry per CDR3 protein. Among roughly 720,000 distinct CDR3 sequences listed, approximately 18% were seen once. This sample is part of a study of identical twins. CDR1 is LGHNA and CDR2 is YSLEER in the germline V gene. Trimming shortened V by 2 bases and J by 7 bases, and 15 bases separated the two germline ends. CDR3 length equals 14 residues. In addition, the sample was reused for a study of T cells expressing NK-cell markers. That source adds: Each TCR beta repertoire originated in sorted T cells that were CD3+CD56+NKG2C+, CD3+CD56+NKG2C- or CD3+CD56-NKG2C+. Topping the CD3+CD56-NKG2C+ fraction as well were these clonotypes, in a few donors.

This clonotype was obtained from a woman under 30 in good health. The sample was PBMCs. The chain couples TRBV4-3 to TRBJ2-7, with TRBD1 as a possible D gene (6 bases). The CDR3 DNA reads as TGCGCCAGCAGCCAATCCCGGGACATATGGGAGCAGTACTTC. Translation gives CASSQSRDIWEQYF.